This passage covers 30 T cell receptor beta chains from one sample sequenced in a study of Ad26.COV2.S vaccination and SARS-CoV-2 variants. The repertoire was sequenced with immunoSEQ multiplex PCR; TCRdb's copy has only in-frame clones and lacks some. The table includes some 340,000 clones, roughly 80% detected once. The treatment here: around 19 received Ad26.COV2.S at low or high dose, single or two shots; about 5 received placebo; per-sample allocation not given. Collection of the samples took place on day 63 after the first injection of vaccine or placebo. The starting material was peripheral blood, obtained in a trial of Ad26.COV2.S vaccine versus placebo. These TCRs come from a person between 18 and 65 years old who received the Ad26.COV2.S COVID-19 vaccine or a placebo.

This chain's CDR3 is CASSWTSIYNEQFF. In DNA form, the CDR3 reads TGTGCCAGCAGCTGGACTAGTATCTACAATGAGCAGTTCTTC. The rearrangement joins TRBV2 to TRBJ2-1; 7 positions match TRBD2. This CDR3 contains 14 residues. In germline, CDR1 is SNHLY, CDR2 FYNNEI. Germline trimming cut 6 bases from V and 3 bases from J; bases unmatched to any gene: 5.

V usage is TRBV27 and J usage is TRBJ2-7; 8 bases fit TRBD1. This CDR3 has 15 residues. CDR1 is MNHEY, CDR2 SMNVEV, per germline (reference sequence). With V trimmed by 3 bases and J by 0 bases, 4 bases remained unmatched. CDR3 protein: CASSLRQGFSYEQYF. DNA of the CDR3: TGTGCCAGCAGTTTGCGACAGGGGTTCTCCTACGAGCAGTACTTC.

The chain couples TRBV9 to TRBJ1-5; D may be TRBD1 (5 bases). Germline lookup yields CDR1 SGDLS and CDR2 YYNGEE. The CDR3 loop spans 15 amino acids. Trimming removed 0 bases from V and 3 bases from J, with 10 bases in between. The chain's CDR3 is CASSVGGTDNQPQHF. As DNA, the CDR3 is TGTGCCAGCAGCGTAGGCGGGACGGACAATCAGCCCCAGCATTTT.

The V gene is TRBV27, the J gene TRBJ2-2, with D possibly matching TRBD1 (5 bases). The V gene's germline CDR1 is MNHEY and CDR2 SMNVEV (reference sequence). Deletions cut 5 bases from V and 5 bases from J, with 21 bases between. This CDR3 comprises 17 residues. The CDR3 DNA reads as TGTGCCAGCAGTATCCGGGCCAGGGTGGAATTGACCGGGGAGCTGTTTTTT. This sequence encodes CASSIRARVELTGELFF.

The V gene is TRBV5-1, the J gene TRBJ1-4, with 12 nucleotides matching TRBD1. This CDR3 has 19 residues. Trimming removed 3 bases from V and 3 bases from J; junction bases left unmatched: 12. Per germline, CDR1 SGHRS and CDR2 YFSETQ. CDR3 sequence: CASSYTGTGGNLANEKLFF. In nucleotides, the CDR3 is TGCGCCAGCAGCTATACCGGGACAGGGGGCAACTTGGCTAATGAAAAACTGTTTTTT.

This clone was observed once. This sequence joins TRBV6-6 and TRBJ1-5, with 9 bases matching TRBD1. CDR3 size: 16 residues. J gave up 2 bases and V 2 bases, and 4 bases lay outside the gene matches. The germline gives CDR1 MNHNY, CDR2 SVGAGI (reference sequence). The CDR3 reads CASSYPGQGGNQPQHF. The CDR3 coding sequence is TGTGCCAGCAGTTACCCGGGACAGGGAGGCAATCAGCCCCAGCATTTT.

The gene calls are TRBV28 and TRBJ2-7; TRBD1 matches at 8 bases. Per germline, CDR1 MDHEN and CDR2 SYDVKM. J gave up 3 bases and V 7 bases, and 8 bases lay outside the gene matches. CDR3 length: 14 amino acids. CDR3 protein: CASTSFGTGYEQYF. In DNA form, the CDR3 reads TGTGCCAGCACCTCATTTGGGACAGGCTACGAGCAGTACTTC.

V and J are TRBV18 and TRBJ2-5; D unresolved. Trimming took off 0 bases at V and 1 base at J, with 6 bases between the two ends. This CDR3 spans 14 amino acids. Per the germline V gene, CDR1 is KGHSH and CDR2 is LQKENI. The DNA of the CDR3 is TGTGCCAGCTCACCACCGGCAGGCCAAGAGACCCAGTACTTC. It yields the protein CASSPPAGQETQYF.

J is TRBJ2-2 and V is TRBV7-2; D is uncertain. Germline-derived CDR1 and CDR2 are SGHTA and FQGNSA. The V and J ends lost 6 bases and 1 base respectively, with 3 bases between them. There are 12 residues in the CDR3. CDR3 loop: CASRKNTGELFF. DNA of the CDR3: TGTGCCAGCAGGAAGAACACCGGGGAGCTGTTTTTT.

This clone was observed a few times. The chain couples TRBV18 to TRBJ2-7; D uncertain. Trimming shortened V by 4 bases and J by 1 base, and 5 bases separated the two germline ends. The CDR3 runs 12 residues. CDR1 is KGHSH, CDR2 LQKENI, per germline. The CDR3 DNA follows: TGTGCCAGCTCACTTCCTTCCTACGAGCAGTACTTC. Translated: CASSLPSYEQYF. Full variable domain (missing parts from reference TRBV18 and TRBJ2-7): NAGVMQNPRHLVRRRGQEARLRCSPMKGHSHVYWYRQLPEEGLKFMVYLQKENIIDESGMPKERFSAEFPKEGPSILRIQQVVRGDSAAYFCASSLPSYEQYFGPGTRLTVT.

This sequence joins TRBV2 and TRBJ2-7; D is undetermined. The CDR3 is 15 residues long. Germline CDR1 SNHLY, CDR2 FYNNEI. The V end was cut by 3 bases, the J end by 2 bases, with 14 bases between. CDR3 protein: CASSEERTPAYEQYF. CDR3 nucleotides: TGTGCCAGCAGTGAGGAAAGGACCCCGGCCTACGAGCAGTACTTC.

The gene calls are TRBV10-3 and TRBJ2-1; D call uncertain. CDR1 is ENHRY, CDR2 SYGVKD, per germline. V shed 0 bases and J shed 0 bases, with 6 bases lying between them. The CDR3 has 15 residues. The CDR3 DNA reads as TGTGCCATCAGTGAGTCAGGGAACTCCTACAATGAGCAGTTCTTC. It codes for CAISESGNSYNEQFF.

The chain couples TRBV5-4 to TRBJ2-5, with D perhaps matching TRBD2 (5 bases). This CDR3 region has 15 residues. CDR1 SGHNT and CDR2 YYREEE come from the germline V gene (reference sequence). Trimming removed 4 bases at V and 5 bases at J, with 18 bases between. CDR3 region: CASSPRLEGGETQYF. The CDR3, as DNA: TGTGCCAGCAGCCCACGACTTGAGGGCGGGGAGACCCAGTACTTC. Supplemented by reference TRBV5-4 and TRBJ2-5, the full variable domain reads ETGVTQSPTHLIKTRGQQVTLRCSSQSGHNTVSWYQQALGQGPQFIFQYYREEENGRGNFPPRFSGLQFPNYSSELNVNALELDDSALYLCASSPRLEGGETQYFGPGTRLLVL.

The chain combines TRBV9 with TRBJ2-3, with a tentative D call TRBD2 (5 bases). Trimming took 3 bases from V and 7 from J, leaving 15 bases between them. Germline CDR1 reads SGDLS; CDR2 reads YYNGEE. The CDR3 sequence is 14 residues long. CDR3 bases: TGTGCCAGCAGCGCCGGGGATCCCGGAAATACGCAGTATTTT. Protein: CASSAGDPGNTQYF.

In DNA, the CDR3 is TGTGCCAGCAGCTCGTGGACAGATCAACTTTCCTATGGCTACACCTTC. As protein: CASSSWTDQLSYGYTF. V is TRBV9 and J is TRBJ1-2; a possible D gene is TRBD1 (6 bases). The germline gives CDR1 SGDLS, CDR2 YYNGEE. V lost 4 bases to trimming and J lost 4 bases, with 20 bases between them. The CDR3 is made up of 16 amino acids.

The chain is built from TRBV27 and TRBJ2-2; D tentatively fits TRBD1 or TRBD2 (7 bases each). Germline values: CDR1 MNHEY, CDR2 SMNVEV (reference sequence). Trimming shortened V by 4 bases and J by 5 bases, and 17 bases separated the two germline ends. This CDR3 has 16 residues. The CDR3 coding sequence is TGTGCCAGCAGTTCCCCAGGGGGGGGGTTTACCGGGGAGCTGTTTTTT. Protein: CASSSPGGGFTGELFF.

The chain couples TRBV27 to TRBJ2-7, with D possibly being TRBD2 (6 bases). Germline V gene lookup returns CDR1 MNHEY and CDR2 SMNVEV (reference sequence). The germline V and J ends were trimmed by 5 bases and 0 bases, with 14 bases remaining between them. CDR3 length: 15 residues. CDR3 nucleotides: TGTGCCAGCAGTCCCGGGACTTCCCGCTCCTACGAGCAGTACTTC. Translated: CASSPGTSRSYEQYF.

In its sample, this clone was seen once. V gene TRBV5-6 combines with J gene TRBJ1-5, with D tentatively TRBD1 (5 bases). There are 14 residues in the CDR3. V was clipped by 0 bases and J by 4 bases, with 8 bases between them. CDR1 and CDR2 from the germline V gene are SGHDT and YYEEEE. Here the CDR3 DNA reads TGTGCCAGCAGCTTGGGACAGAGTAATCAGCCCCAGCATTTT. Residues: CASSLGQSNQPQHF.

This chain uses TRBV27 with TRBJ2-3; 8 bases agree with TRBD2. V trimming: 3 bases; J trimming: 0 bases; junction bases outside the gene matches: 5. Germline CDR1 reads MNHEY; CDR2 reads SMNVEV (reference sequence). The CDR3 has 16 amino acids. The CDR3 spells CASSFERGLSTDTQYF. Written as DNA, the CDR3 is TGTGCCAGCAGTTTCGAGCGGGGGCTTAGCACAGATACGCAGTATTTT.

This clone has just a few counts. The rearrangement joins TRBV5-4 to TRBJ1-2; D possibly corresponds to TRBD1 (6 bases). This CDR3 is built from 15 residues. The germline V gene encodes CDR1 SGHNT and CDR2 YYREEE (reference sequence). V lost 3 bases to trimming and J lost 4 bases, with 16 bases between them. CDR3 protein: CASSSTPGGAYGYTF. The CDR3 nucleotides read TGTGCCAGCAGCTCCACCCCCGGGGGGGCCTATGGCTACACCTTC.

V gene TRBV4-2 combines with J gene TRBJ2-6, with D possibly matching TRBD1 (5 bases). V lost 1 base and J 1 base, leaving 8 bases between the germline ends. This CDR3 region has 16 residues. Germline V gives CDR1 LGHNA, CDR2 YNFKEQ. The CDR3 nucleotides are TGTGCCAGCAGCCAAGGTAGGGGATCTGGGGCCAACGTCCTGACTTTC. Residues: CASSQGRGSGANVLTF.

Here the CDR3 DNA reads TGTGCCAGCAGCCCCCGGGACACTGAAGCTTTCTTT. Translated: CASSPRDTEAFF. This sequence joins TRBV7-9 and TRBJ1-1; D uncertain. V shed 5 bases and J shed 3 bases, with 7 bases lying between them. Per the germline V gene, CDR1 is SEHNR and CDR2 is FQNEAQ (reference sequence). CDR3 size: 12 residues.

This chain joins TRBV3-1 (or the pseudogene TRBV3-2) and TRBJ1-1; no reliable D call. Per the germline V gene, CDR1 is LGHDT and CDR2 is YNNKEL (reference sequence). V lost 4 bases, J lost 1 base, and 13 bases lay in between. CDR3 length: 15 amino acids. CDR3 coding DNA: TGTGCCAGCAGCCCATTGGGCGTTTGGAACACTGAAGCTTTCTTT. It codes for CASSPLGVWNTEAFF.

The chain links TRBV5-1 to TRBJ2-7; no reliable D call. The CDR3 is made up of 13 amino acids. V was trimmed by 0 bases and J by 2 bases, leaving 6 bases between them. Looked up from germline, CDR1 is SGHRS and CDR2 is YFSETQ. CDR3 sequence (DNA): TGCGCCAGCAGCTTGGACACAACCTACGAGCAGTACTTC. Its protein is CASSLDTTYEQYF. Together with reference TRBV5-1 and TRBJ2-7, the CDR3 gives the full variable domain: KAGVTQTPRYLIKTRGQQVTLSCSPISGHRSVSWYQQTPGQGLQFLFEYFSETQRNKGNFPGRFSGRQFSNSRSEMNVSTLELGDSALYLCASSLDTTYEQYFGPGTRLTVT.

This clone has ten or more counts. DNA for the CDR3: TGTGCCAGCAGTTCAGGACCAAGAGGGGCCAACGTCCTGACTTTC. Its protein is CASSSGPRGANVLTF. V is TRBV27 and J is TRBJ2-6; no clear D gene. Germline V CDR1 and CDR2: MNHEY, SMNVEV (reference sequence). This CDR3 comprises 15 residues. V was pared by 4 bases and J by 4 bases, with 11 bases between.

The table lists this clone with a few counts. The rearrangement uses TRBV7-9 and TRBJ1-4; TRBD1 aligns across 8 bases. The CDR3 spans 15 residues. After removal of 5 bases from V and 8 bases from J, the junction contained 10 bases not matched to a gene. Germline values: CDR1 SEHNR, CDR2 FQNEAQ (reference sequence). For the CDR3, the DNA is TGTGCCAGCAGCATGACAGGGGTTAAAGGCGAAAAACTGTTTTTT. As protein: CASSMTGVKGEKLFF.

The chain couples TRBV7-9 to TRBJ2-7, with D perhaps matching TRBD2 (5 bases). CDR1 and CDR2 from the germline V gene are SEHNR and FQNEAQ (reference sequence). V was cut by 5 bases and J by 9 bases, with 17 bases left in between. The length of the CDR3 is 13 residues. CDR3: CASSTYRGFGQYF. The CDR3 nucleotides read TGTGCCAGCAGCACGTACCGGGGTTTTGGGCAGTACTTC.

This chain connects TRBV2 to TRBJ2-3; D may be TRBD1 (6 bases). V shed 0 bases and J shed 1 base, with 11 bases lying between them. Looked up from germline, CDR1 is SNHLY and CDR2 is FYNNEI. This CDR3 is built from 16 residues. The CDR3 nucleotides read TGTGCCAGCAGTGAAGCGCGGGCAGGGGGCACAGATACGCAGTATTTT. Its translation is CASSEARAGGTDTQYF.

This rearrangement joins TRBV2 to TRBJ2-7, with D possibly matching TRBD2 (6 bases). This CDR3 has 12 amino acids. Germline assignment: CDR1 SNHLY and CDR2 FYNNEI. Trimming left V 9 bases short and J 6 bases short, with 15 bases between. CDR3 residues: CASAGLLVEQYF. The CDR3 nucleotides read TGTGCCAGTGCGGGGTTACTGGTCGAGCAGTACTTC.

This clone was observed a single time. The chain joins TRBV5-4 to TRBJ2-3, with no clear D. CDR1 and CDR2 (germline): SGHNT, YYREEE (reference sequence). V was shortened by 3 bases and J by 2 bases, with 7 bases between the two germline ends. The CDR3 length is 13 residues. The CDR3 sequence: CASSSWATDTQYF. The CDR3 coding sequence is TGTGCCAGCAGCTCCTGGGCCACAGATACGCAGTATTTT.